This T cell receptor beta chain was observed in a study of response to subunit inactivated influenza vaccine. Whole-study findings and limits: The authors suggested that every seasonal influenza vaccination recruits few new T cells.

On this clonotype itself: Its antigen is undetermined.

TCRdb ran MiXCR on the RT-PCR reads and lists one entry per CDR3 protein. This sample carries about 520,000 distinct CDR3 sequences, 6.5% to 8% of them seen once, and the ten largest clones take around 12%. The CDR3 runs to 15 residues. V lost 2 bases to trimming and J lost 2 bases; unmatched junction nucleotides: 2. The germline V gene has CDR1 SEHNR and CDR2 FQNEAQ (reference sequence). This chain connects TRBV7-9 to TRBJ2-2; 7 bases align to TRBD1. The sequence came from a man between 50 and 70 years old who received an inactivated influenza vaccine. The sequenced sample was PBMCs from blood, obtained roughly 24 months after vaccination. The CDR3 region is CASSLWDSNTGELFF. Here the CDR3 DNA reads TGTGCCAGCAGCTTATGGGACAGTAACACCGGGGAGCTGTTTTTT.